In its sample, the clone carrying this T cell receptor (beta chain) was seen a few times. This CDR3 region has 15 residues. V shed 3 bases and J shed 1 base, with 10 bases lying between them. Looked up from germline, CDR1 is SGHRS and CDR2 is YFSETQ. Cohorts were based on clinical histories the participants reported. Clones were read by immunoSEQ multiplex PCR, and TCRdb kept only the in-frame ones, dropping some. The sample holds under 250,000 clones, about 86% seen once. These data come from a study of blood T cell repertoires in COVID-19. This TCR was recovered from a woman aged 40-49 years with acute COVID-19. The specimen sequenced was PBMCs or T cells enriched from blood (not recorded which). This sequence joins TRBV5-1 and TRBJ2-2; D might be TRBD1 (5 bases). CDR3 sequence (DNA): TGCGCCAGCAGCTCCTCAGGACAGAACACCGGGGAGCTGTTTTTT. It encodes CASSSSGQNTGELFF. The full variable domain, in which reference TRBV5-1 and TRBJ2-2 provide the parts outside the CDR3, is KAGVTQTPRYLIKTRGQQVTLSCSPISGHRSVSWYQQTPGQGLQFLFEYFSETQRNKGNFPGRFSGRQFSNSRSEMNVSTLELGDSALYLCASSSSGQNTGELFFGEGSRLTVL.